Each of the 17 T cell receptor beta chains below was sequenced from the same sample in a study of beta chain features in type 1 diabetes. As every portion of the isolated RNA was reverse transcribed, the sequencing read expressed TCRB transcripts. Assay: immunoSEQ multiplex PCR; the TCRdb copy retains only in-frame clones and omits some. This sample has around 690,000 clones, with around 12% found just once. Overall study results and limits: Among all four CD4+ subsets, Type 1 diabetes patients had TCRB CDR3s that were moderately but significantly shorter.

No antigen has been assigned to these receptors. Sequencing was carried out using naive CD4+ T cells from blood. The receptors stem from a man aged 25-40 years with type 1 diabetes.

This clone was seen only a few times. The chain couples TRBV6-6 to TRBJ2-3; no reliable D call. Germline V gives CDR1 MNHNY, CDR2 SVGAGI (reference sequence). The CDR3 has 13 amino acids. The ends were cut back, 4 bases at V and 6 bases at J, with 11 bases in the middle. CDR3 sequence (DNA): TGTGCCAGCAGTTCCCCGGCCGCCGATACGCAGTATTTT. Translation gives CASSSPAADTQYF.

This clone was recorded a few times. V and J are TRBV18 and TRBJ2-5; D is perhaps TRBD2 (6 bases). This CDR3 region has 15 residues. Deletions cut 2 bases from V and 3 bases from J, with 13 bases between. Germline CDR1 and CDR2: KGHSH and LQKENI. This CDR3 reads CASSPVGTSKETQYF. CDR3 DNA: TGTGCCAGCTCACCAGTAGGGACTTCGAAAGAGACCCAGTACTTC. Based on the CDR3 plus reference TRBV18 and TRBJ2-5, the full variable domain is NAGVMQNPRHLVRRRGQEARLRCSPMKGHSHVYWYRQLPEEGLKFMVYLQKENIIDESGMPKERFSAEFPKEGPSILRIQQVVRGDSAAYFCASSPVGTSKETQYFGPGTRLLVL.

V and J are TRBV29-1 and TRBJ2-3; 7 bases match TRBD2. Unmatched junction bases numbered 12, after V lost 4 bases and J lost 5 bases. This CDR3 contains 15 residues. Per germline, CDR1 SQVTM and CDR2 ANQGSEA. The CDR3 loop is CSVARASSGGDTQYF. Written as DNA, the CDR3 is TGCAGCGTTGCTCGGGCTAGTTCGGGGGGAGATACGCAGTATTTT.

This sequence joins TRBV6-5 and TRBJ2-5, with no clear D. Germline CDR1 reads MNHEY; CDR2 reads SVGAGI. The CDR3 sequence is 11 residues long. The V gene lost 2 bases and the J gene lost 5 bases, with 3 bases spanning the gap. CDR3 residues: CASSYEETQYF. CDR3 nucleotide sequence: TGTGCCAGCAGTTACGAGGAGACCCAGTACTTC.

The rearrangement links TRBV7-2 to TRBJ1-5; D gene unclear. The CDR3 loop spans 14 amino acids. CDR1 SGHTA and CDR2 FQGNSA come from the germline V gene. V dropped 5 bases and J dropped 6 bases, with 14 bases sitting between them. The CDR3, as DNA: TGTGCCAGCAGCCCAGCCTTTTCCGGTCAGCCCCAGCATTTT. Its protein is CASSPAFSGQPQHF. Together with reference TRBV7-2 and TRBJ1-5, the CDR3 gives the full variable domain: GAGVSQSPSNKVTEKGKDVELRCDPISGHTALYWYRQSLGQGLEFLIYFQGNSAPDKSGLPSDRFSAERTGGSVSTLTIQRTQQEDSAVYLCASSPAFSGQPQHFGDGTRLSIL.

The rearrangement joins TRBV2 to TRBJ2-3; D is unclear. Trimming took 4 bases from V and 12 from J, leaving 14 bases between them. Germline V lookup: CDR1 SNHLY, CDR2 FYNNEI. This CDR3 has 12 amino acids. CDR3 sequence (DNA): TGTGCCAGCAGTGTTAGGCCCAACATTCAGTATTTT. Translation gives CASSVRPNIQYF.

This clone was counted between two and nine times. The genes are TRBV25-1 and TRBJ2-1; 9 nucleotides line up with TRBD1. CDR1 is MGHDK and CDR2 is SYGVNS in the germline V gene. The V and J ends lost 5 bases and 9 bases, in that order; junction bases with no gene match: 8. The CDR3 runs to 14 residues. Here the CDR3 reads CASSLPGQGPEQFF. The CDR3 DNA sequence: TGTGCCAGCAGTTTACCGGGACAGGGACCTGAGCAGTTCTTC. The full variable domain, rest sourced from reference TRBV25-1 and TRBJ2-1, is EADIYQTPRYLVIGTGKKITLECSQTMGHDKMYWYQQDPGMELHLIHYSYGVNSTEKGDLSSESTVSRIRTEHFPLTLESARPSHTSQYLCASSLPGQGPEQFFGPGTRLTVL.

This clone was seen more than once but under ten times. The same CDR3 is also encoded by other DNA sequences in this sample. The rearrangement uses TRBV7-2 and TRBJ2-1; no reliable D call. This CDR3 has 13 residues. Germline V gene sequence: CDR1 SGHTA, CDR2 FQGNSA. Trimming removed 5 bases at V and 0 bases at J, with 5 bases between. This CDR3 is CASSRDSYNEQFF. The CDR3 bases are TGTGCCAGCAGCCGAGACTCCTACAATGAGCAGTTCTTC.

Of note for this clone: Germline is not matched at one junction end, which may reflect a read error. This chain uses TRBV2 with TRBJ2-7, with 8 bases aligning to TRBD1. The V gene's germline CDR1 is SNHLY and CDR2 FYNNEI. This CDR3 has 12 amino acids. The CDR3 DNA reads TGTGCCAGCAGTGTCCTGCCAGGGGACAGGTTCTTC. Its protein is CASSVLPGDRFF.

The rearrangement uses TRBV5-1 and TRBJ1-6; 8 nucleotides agree with TRBD1. The CDR3 loop spans 16 amino acids. The germline gives CDR1 SGHRS, CDR2 YFSETQ. Trimming took 0 bases from V and 10 from J; bases not matched to a gene: 9. The CDR3 DNA is TGCGCCAGCAGCTTGGATCCGACAGGGGTATCCTCACCCCTCCACTTT. The encoded protein is CASSLDPTGVSSPLHF.

The V gene is TRBV7-2, the J gene TRBJ1-2; 8 nucleotides line up with TRBD1. V trimming: 5 bases; J trimming: 5 bases; junction bases outside the gene matches: 1. Germline V gene sequence: CDR1 SGHTA, CDR2 FQGNSA. This CDR3 is 12 amino acids long. The chain's CDR3 is CASSGQGYGYTF. The CDR3 DNA reads as TGTGCCAGCAGCGGACAGGGATATGGCTACACCTTC.

This chain uses TRBV10-3 with TRBJ2-6; 12 positions agree with TRBD1. The CDR3 runs to 19 residues. Germline-derived CDR1 and CDR2 are ENHRY and SYGVKD. Unmatched junction bases numbered 7, after V lost 4 bases and J lost 0 bases. The CDR3 protein is CAISARDRGPPSGANVLTF. The CDR3 DNA is TGTGCCATCAGTGCCCGGGACAGGGGGCCTCCCTCTGGGGCCAACGTCCTGACTTTC.

This clone was detected only a few times. The rearrangement uses TRBV11-2 and TRBJ1-1; D ambiguous. CDR1 and CDR2 (germline): SGHAT, FQNNGV. The CDR3 runs to 13 residues. Trimming took off 2 bases at V and 7 bases at J, with 11 bases between the two ends. CDR3 sequence (DNA): TGTGCCAGCAGCTTACGACGCCAGAGTGAAGCTTTCTTT. Its protein product is CASSLRRQSEAFF.

V usage is TRBV7-8 and J usage is TRBJ2-3, with 7 nucleotides matching TRBD1. CDR3 length equals 16 residues. J lost 3 bases, V lost 0 bases, and 6 bases had no gene match. Germline CDR1 reads SGHVS; CDR2 reads FQNEAQ. The CDR3 sequence: CASSLARQGKTDTQYF. Written as DNA, the CDR3 is TGTGCCAGCAGCTTAGCCAGACAGGGTAAAACAGATACGCAGTATTTT.

This clone turned up a few times. The rearrangement links TRBV27 to TRBJ1-3; D not certain. The CDR3 runs 15 residues. Germline V gives CDR1 MNHEY, CDR2 SMNVEV (reference sequence). Trimming shortened V by 3 bases and J by 0 bases, and 9 bases separated the two germline ends. Here the CDR3 reads CASSFNGRSGNTIYF. CDR3 nucleotide sequence: TGTGCCAGCAGTTTTAACGGCCGCTCTGGAAACACCATATATTTT.

The rearrangement joins TRBV15 to TRBJ1-1; 7 bases are a match to TRBD1. The V and J ends lost 3 bases and 2 bases, in that order; junction bases with no gene match: 6. CDR1 and CDR2 (germline): LNHNV, YYDKDF (reference sequence). The CDR3 totals 15 residues. The CDR3 here is CATSRGDRNNTEAFF. The CDR3 nucleotides are TGTGCCACCAGCAGGGGGGACAGAAATAACACTGAAGCTTTCTTT.

This clone was picked up a small number of times. V and J are TRBV7-8 and TRBJ2-1, with 10 bases identical to TRBD2. With 4 bases clipped from V and 7 bases from J, the junction kept 10 bases outside the gene matches. Germline CDR1 is SGHVS and CDR2 is FQNEAQ. CDR3 length equals 16 residues. The CDR3 loop reads CASSSHPSGGANEQFF. Written as DNA, the CDR3 is TGTGCCAGCAGCTCCCACCCAAGCGGGGGGGCGAATGAGCAGTTCTTC. Supplemented by reference TRBV7-8 and TRBJ2-1, the full variable domain reads GAGVSQSPRYKVAKRGQDVALRCDPISGHVSLFWYQQALGQGPEFLTYFQNEAQLDKSGLPSDRFFAERPEGSVSTLKIQRTQQEDSAVYLCASSSHPSGGANEQFFGPGTRLTVL.